This is a list of T cell receptor beta chains from one sample in a study of technical replicates of blood from several donors. Profiling relied on immunoSEQ multiplex PCR, and the TCRdb table lists in-frame clones only, not all of them. The sample consists of roughly 93,000 clones, 95% of them appearing once. Material: T cells isolated from PBMCs. These receptors were collected from a human donor in good health. Each CDR3 is given with its conserved first and last residue. D genes are given only for firm matches. Only part of the rows carry a size: once, few, many, or a class if the clone is expanded.

abundance	j_gene	d_gene	v_gene	CDR3aa	CDR3nt
NA	TRBJ1-5	NA	TRBV4-1	CASSRPGNQPQHF	TGCGCCAGCAGTCGTCCAGGGAATCAGCCCCAGCATTTT
NA	TRBJ2-5	TRBD1	TRBV5-1	CASSSYPRTGFSKETQYF	TGCGCCAGCAGCTCCTACCCTAGGACAGGGTTTAGTAAGGAGACCCAGTACTTC
once	TRBJ2-1	NA	TRBV7-6	CASSLQAGRYNEQFF	TGTGCCAGCAGCTTACAGGCGGGAAGATACAATGAGCAGTTCTTC
NA	TRBJ2-7	TRBD2	TRBV10-1	CASSEPGGEPTEEQYF	TGCGCCAGCAGTGAGCCGGGGGGGGAGCCGACTGAAGAGCAGTACTTC
NA	TRBJ1-2	NA	TRBV14	CASSQDRLNYGYTF	TGTGCCAGCAGCCAAGATAGACTGAACTATGGCTACACCTTC
NA	TRBJ2-7	TRBD1	TRBV7-9	CASSFETGVNYEQYF	TGTGCCAGCAGCTTTGAAACAGGGGTGAACTACGAGCAGTACTTC
NA	TRBJ2-7	NA	TRBV5-4	CASSLAGQTYEQYF	TGTGCCAGCAGCTTGGCCGGACAAACCTACGAGCAGTACTTC
NA	TRBJ2-2	TRBD1	TRBV9	CASSGGQGRAGELFF	TGTGCCAGCAGCGGTGGACAGGGTCGCGCCGGGGAGCTGTTTTTT
NA	TRBJ1-3	NA	TRBV28	CATKDFVSGNTIYF	TGTGCCACCAAGGACTTTGTCTCTGGAAACACCATATATTTT
NA	TRBJ1-2	TRBD1	TRBV6-6	CASMIRTGPTGNGYTF	TGTGCCAGCATGATTCGGACAGGGCCGACCGGTAATGGCTACACCTTC
once	TRBJ2-1	NA	TRBV5-5	CASSPPLVARNEQFF	TGTGCCAGCAGTCCCCCCCTGGTAGCGAGGAATGAGCAGTTCTTC
few	TRBJ1-6	NA	TRBV6-5	CASRISDGPLHF	TGTGCCAGCAGGATTTCAGACGGGCCCCTCCACTTT
NA	TRBJ2-1	TRBD2	TRBV7-9	CASSSLAGGLINEQFF	TGTGCCAGCAGCTCCTTAGCGGGGGGGCTTATCAATGAGCAGTTCTTC
NA	TRBJ1-5	NA	TRBV6-1	CASSGPWGGRQPQHF	TGTGCCAGCAGTGGGCCGTGGGGGGGTAGACAGCCCCAGCATTTT
NA	TRBJ2-3	TRBD2	TRBV28	CASMGGTSTDTQYF	TGTGCCAGCATGGGGGGGACTAGCACAGATACGCAGTATTTT
NA	TRBJ1-1	NA	TRBV30	CAWRVQEGALKAFF	TGTGCCTGGAGGGTACAGGAAGGGGCACTGAAAGCTTTCTTT
NA	TRBJ2-1	NA	TRBV6-5	CASSYVKGVHEQFF	TGTGCCAGCAGTTACGTGAAAGGGGTCCATGAGCAGTTCTTC
NA	TRBJ2-3	TRBD2	TRBV2	CASSGLAGGTDTQYF	TGTGCCAGCAGTGGACTAGCGGGAGGCACAGATACGCAGTATTTT
NA	TRBJ2-1	TRBD2	TRBV10-1	CASSELGLGYNEQFF	TGCGCCAGCAGTGAGTTAGGACTAGGTTACAATGAGCAGTTCTTC
NA	TRBJ2-7	NA	TRBV27	CASSLGLGGYEQYF	TGTGCCAGCAGTTTGGGCTTAGGAGGGTACGAGCAGTACTTC
NA	TRBJ2-1	NA	TRBV19	CASSMEALDYNEQFF	TGTGCCAGTAGTATGGAAGCGTTGGACTACAATGAGCAGTTCTTC
NA	TRBJ1-2	NA	TRBV25-1	CASSEGGYGYTF	TGTGCCAGCAGTGAAGGAGGATATGGCTACACCTTC
once	TRBJ2-1	NA	TRBV27	CASSLDGGYSYNEQFF	TGTGCCAGCAGTTTGGACGGCGGGTATTCCTACAATGAGCAGTTCTTC
NA	TRBJ2-6	NA	TRBV4-2	CASSQEILVQGFSGANVLTF	TGTGCCAGCAGCCAAGAGATCTTGGTTCAGGGTTTCTCTGGGGCCAACGTCCTGACTTTC
NA	TRBJ2-1	TRBD2	TRBV9	CASSAYTGTNNEQFF	TGTGCCAGCAGCGCTTATACGGGGACTAACAATGAGCAGTTCTTC
NA	TRBJ2-1	TRBD2	TRBV5-1	CASSSPGLAGYSYNEQFF	TGCGCCAGCAGCTCCCCGGGACTAGCGGGATACTCCTACAATGAGCAGTTCTTC
NA	TRBJ1-1	TRBD1	TRBV4-1	CASSPFHPQGARTEAFF	TGCGCCAGCAGCCCTTTCCACCCACAGGGGGCGCGTACTGAAGCTTTCTTT
NA	TRBJ2-5	NA	TRBV7-6	CASSSRTEYQETQYF	TGTGCCAGCAGCTCAAGGACAGAGTACCAAGAGACCCAGTACTTC
NA	TRBJ1-4	TRBD1	TRBV7-6	CASSTRTGHEKLFF	TGTGCCAGCAGCACCCGGACAGGGCATGAAAAACTGTTTTTT
NA	TRBJ1-2	NA	TRBV28	CASSFSGVDGYTF	TGTGCCAGCAGTTTCTCAGGGGTCGATGGCTACACCTTC
NA	TRBJ1-5	TRBD1	TRBV5-4	CASSPGTGSNQPQHF	TGTGCCAGCAGCCCCGGGACAGGGAGCAATCAGCCCCAGCATTTT
NA	TRBJ1-1	NA	TRBV5-6	CASSLSGRGTTEAFF	TGTGCCAGCAGCTTGTCGGGCCGCGGGACCACTGAAGCTTTCTTT
NA	TRBJ1-5	TRBD1	TRBV23-1	CASSPTEGQGSNQPQHF	TGCGCCAGCAGCCCCACCGAGGGACAGGGGAGCAATCAGCCCCAGCATTTT
NA	TRBJ1-6	NA	TRBV30	CAWRRRGYAYSIISPLHF	TGTGCCTGGAGAAGGCGGGGTTATGCCTATAGCATAATTTCACCCCTCCACTTT
once	TRBJ2-7	TRBD2	TRBV9	CASSLQRGGHEQYF	TGTGCCAGCAGCTTACAGCGGGGGGGCCACGAGCAGTACTTC
NA	TRBJ2-2	TRBD2	TRBV5-1	CASSLEMGLAGDPGELFF	TGCGCCAGCAGCTTGGAAATGGGGCTAGCGGGAGATCCCGGGGAGCTGTTTTTT
NA	TRBJ2-5	NA	TRBV2	CASSEFSLVSETQYF	TGTGCCAGCAGTGAATTTTCCCTCGTTTCTGAGACCCAGTACTTC
NA	TRBJ2-7	TRBD2	TRBV7-6	CASSPPLSGSVHEQYF	TGTGCCAGCAGCCCCCCATTAAGCGGGAGTGTCCACGAGCAGTACTTC
NA	TRBJ1-1	TRBD1	TRBV6-1	CASSDLAGQGSTEAFF	TGTGCCAGCAGTGATTTAGCGGGACAGGGGAGCACTGAAGCTTTCTTT
NA	TRBJ2-7	NA	TRBV2	CASKLDRSSYEQYF	TGTGCCAGCAAGCTCGACAGGAGCTCCTACGAGCAGTACTTC
NA	TRBJ2-3	TRBD1	TRBV28	CASSPDREDTDTQYF	TGTGCCAGCAGTCCGGACAGGGAGGACACAGATACGCAGTATTTT
NA	TRBJ2-1	NA	TRBV4-1	CASSQQGYEQFF	TGCGCCAGCAGCCAGCAGGGCTATGAGCAGTTCTTC
NA	TRBJ1-5	NA	TRBV6-1	CASSELSSAPQHF	TGTGCCAGCAGTGAATTATCGAGCGCGCCCCAGCATTTT
NA	TRBJ1-5	NA	TRBV19	CASSALGGSNQPQHF	TGTGCCAGTAGTGCCTTGGGGGGTAGCAATCAGCCCCAGCATTTT
NA	TRBJ1-5	NA	TRBV12-5	CASGPTGSQPQHF	TGTGCTAGTGGACCCACAGGGTCTCAGCCCCAGCATTTT